The rows below give T cell receptor beta chains drawn from one sample of a study of cytomegalovirus exposure and HLA in healthy donors. Produced via immunoSEQ multiplex PCR; TCRdb's table is partial and in-frame only. This table holds more than 150,000 clones, approximately 80% found once. The sample consisted of PBMCs. The receptors were gathered from a woman aged 50 to 65 in good health and CMV-seropositive. CDR3s include the opening cysteine and the closing phenylalanine or tryptophan. Each record gives: CDR3 DNA, CDR3 protein, D gene, V gene, J gene, clone size. D genes are given only for firm matches. Clone size appears in some rows only: once, few, many, or a class for an expanded clone.

CDR3 DNA: TGTGCCAGCAGCTCTGGGCCTTCCCCCCATGGCTACACCTTC; CDR3 protein: CASSSGPSPHGYTF; D gene: .; V gene: TRBV6-5; J gene: TRBJ1-2; clone size: few
CDR3 DNA: TGTGCCAGCAGTGAAGACAGGGGGGACAATGAGCAGTTCTTC; CDR3 protein: CASSEDRGDNEQFF; D gene: TRBD1; V gene: TRBV6-4; J gene: TRBJ2-1; clone size: few
CDR3 DNA: TGTGCCAGCAGCCCCAACGCGGCGGTCGTGTACGAGCAGTACTTC; CDR3 protein: CASSPNAAVVYEQYF; D gene: .; V gene: TRBV11-2; J gene: TRBJ2-7; clone size: .
CDR3 DNA: TGTGCCAGCAGTGTGAGCGGGACAAACACCGGGGAGCTGTTTTTT; CDR3 protein: CASSVSGTNTGELFF; D gene: .; V gene: TRBV27; J gene: TRBJ2-2; clone size: .
CDR3 DNA: TGTGCCAGCAGTTGGGGGACTCGGGCCGGGGAGCTGTTTTTT; CDR3 protein: CASSWGTRAGELFF; D gene: .; V gene: TRBV6-5; J gene: TRBJ2-2; clone size: .
CDR3 DNA: TGTGCCACCAGCAGAGATCCAGCGGGGATCACAGATACGCAGTATTTT; CDR3 protein: CATSRDPAGITDTQYF; D gene: TRBD2; V gene: TRBV15; J gene: TRBJ2-3; clone size: .
CDR3 DNA: TGTGCCAGCAGCCTTGGGTCTAGCTCCTACAATGAGCAGTTCTTC; CDR3 protein: CASSLGSSSYNEQFF; D gene: .; V gene: TRBV7-6; J gene: TRBJ2-1; clone size: .
CDR3 DNA: TGTGCCAGCAGCTCGTACAGGGGGCCGAACACCGGGGAGCTGTTTTTT; CDR3 protein: CASSSYRGPNTGELFF; D gene: TRBD1; V gene: TRBV7-2; J gene: TRBJ2-2; clone size: .
CDR3 DNA: TGTGCCAGCAGTGTTCGTCGACAGGGCGGAGATGGCTACACCTTC; CDR3 protein: CASSVRRQGGDGYTF; D gene: TRBD1; V gene: TRBV6-1; J gene: TRBJ1-2; clone size: .
CDR3 DNA: TGTGCCAGTAGTCCCGAGCAGGGGCGGGCCCCGGCTGGCTACACCTTC; CDR3 protein: CASSPEQGRAPAGYTF; D gene: .; V gene: TRBV19; J gene: TRBJ1-2; clone size: .
CDR3 DNA: TGTGCCAGCAGCTTAGGGGGACAGGGGGCAGAGTATGGCTACACCTTC; CDR3 protein: CASSLGGQGAEYGYTF; D gene: TRBD1; V gene: TRBV7-2; J gene: TRBJ1-2; clone size: .
CDR3 DNA: TGTGCCAGCAGTTACTTCTCAGGGGGGTCTAATGAAAAACTGTTTTTT; CDR3 protein: CASSYFSGGSNEKLFF; D gene: TRBD1; V gene: TRBV6-5; J gene: TRBJ1-4; clone size: .
CDR3 DNA: TGTGCCAGCAGGAAATCAGGGGGACACTATGGCTACACCTTC; CDR3 protein: CASRKSGGHYGYTF; D gene: TRBD1; V gene: TRBV6-6; J gene: TRBJ1-2; clone size: .
CDR3 DNA: TGTGCCTGCACGGGACAGCGTGGAGCTTTCTTT; CDR3 protein: CACTGQRGAFF; D gene: TRBD1; V gene: TRBV30; J gene: TRBJ1-1; clone size: .
CDR3 DNA: TGTGCCAGCTCACCAGCGGGAGGTAGCACAGATACGCAGTATTTT; CDR3 protein: CASSPAGGSTDTQYF; D gene: TRBD2; V gene: TRBV18; J gene: TRBJ2-3; clone size: once
CDR3 DNA: TGTGCCATCAAGACAGGAAGCTCCTACGAGCAGTACTTC; CDR3 protein: CAIKTGSSYEQYF; D gene: .; V gene: TRBV28; J gene: TRBJ2-7; clone size: .
CDR3 DNA: TGTGCCAGCAGCGGACCTAGCGGGTCAGCCTACGAGCAGTACTTC; CDR3 protein: CASSGPSGSAYEQYF; D gene: TRBD2; V gene: TRBV9; J gene: TRBJ2-7; clone size: .
CDR3 DNA: TGTGCCATCAGTGGCGGGACTAGCGGCACCCCCCGGGGTTACAATGAGCAGTTCTTC; CDR3 protein: CAISGGTSGTPRGYNEQFF; D gene: TRBD2; V gene: TRBV10-3; J gene: TRBJ2-1; clone size: .
CDR3 DNA: TGTGCCAGTACCCCGGGACAGGGAGTTGAAGCTTTCTTT; CDR3 protein: CASTPGQGVEAFF; D gene: TRBD1; V gene: TRBV19; J gene: TRBJ1-1; clone size: .
CDR3 DNA: TGTGCCAGCTCACCTGCAGGAGAGACCCAGTACTTC; CDR3 protein: CASSPAGETQYF; D gene: .; V gene: TRBV18; J gene: TRBJ2-5; clone size: .
CDR3 DNA: TGCAGTGCTAGAGATCTCTATGGCTACACCTTC; CDR3 protein: CSARDLYGYTF; D gene: .; V gene: TRBV20-1; J gene: TRBJ1-2; clone size: .
CDR3 DNA: TGTGCCAGCAGCGTAGCCCCGGGGTACGAGCAGTACTTC; CDR3 protein: CASSVAPGYEQYF; D gene: .; V gene: TRBV9; J gene: TRBJ2-7; clone size: .
CDR3 DNA: TGTGCCAGCAGCTTAGGAGGCCCGGGGGAGCTGTTTTTT; CDR3 protein: CASSLGGPGELFF; D gene: .; V gene: TRBV11-2; J gene: TRBJ2-2; clone size: .
CDR3 DNA: TGTGCCAGCCGCCTGGGCTGGGGAGCCAACTATGGCTACACCTTC; CDR3 protein: CASRLGWGANYGYTF; D gene: .; V gene: TRBV7-2; J gene: TRBJ1-2; clone size: .
CDR3 DNA: TGCAGTGCTAGAGGACTAGCGGGTCAGTTCTTC; CDR3 protein: CSARGLAGQFF; D gene: TRBD2; V gene: TRBV20-1; J gene: TRBJ2-1; clone size: .
CDR3 DNA: TGTGCCTGCTCAGAGACTAGCGGATCTTACAATGAGCAGTTCTTC; CDR3 protein: CACSETSGSYNEQFF; D gene: TRBD2; V gene: TRBV7-2; J gene: TRBJ2-1; clone size: few
CDR3 DNA: TGCGCCAGCTCCGGGACAGGCTCTGGAAACACCATATATTTT; CDR3 protein: CASSGTGSGNTIYF; D gene: TRBD1; V gene: TRBV10-2; J gene: TRBJ1-3; clone size: .
CDR3 DNA: TGTGCCAGCAGTTTAACGGTGGGCCGCTCCTACAATGAGCAGTTCTTC; CDR3 protein: CASSLTVGRSYNEQFF; D gene: .; V gene: TRBV27; J gene: TRBJ2-1; clone size: .
CDR3 DNA: TGTGCCAGCAGCGTCGGGACAGGGAGCTACAATGAGCAGTTCTTC; CDR3 protein: CASSVGTGSYNEQFF; D gene: TRBD1; V gene: TRBV9; J gene: TRBJ2-1; clone size: .
CDR3 DNA: TGTGCCAGCAGCGTATCCCGGGGGGATGAAAAACTGTTTTTT; CDR3 protein: CASSVSRGDEKLFF; D gene: .; V gene: TRBV9; J gene: TRBJ1-4; clone size: once
CDR3 DNA: TGTGCCAGTAGCCACCCCCAACGGGAGAACACTGAAGCTTTCTTT; CDR3 protein: CASSHPQRENTEAFF; D gene: .; V gene: TRBV19; J gene: TRBJ1-1; clone size: .
CDR3 DNA: TGCGCCAGCAGTGCCAAACGGGACAGGGGGCAAAACCCATCTAATCAGCCCCAGCATTTT; CDR3 protein: CASSAKRDRGQNPSNQPQHF; D gene: TRBD1; V gene: TRBV10-1; J gene: TRBJ1-5; clone size: .
CDR3 DNA: TGTGCCAGCAGCTTCCCCAGCGGGGGGGCACTAGGGAGTAAAGAGACCCAGTACTTC; CDR3 protein: CASSFPSGGALGSKETQYF; D gene: TRBD2; V gene: TRBV7-9; J gene: TRBJ2-5; clone size: .
CDR3 DNA: TGTGCCTGGAGTCGACTAGCCCCCCGTGGCGGGGAGCTGTTTTTT; CDR3 protein: CAWSRLAPRGGELFF; D gene: TRBD2; V gene: TRBV30; J gene: TRBJ2-2; clone size: few
CDR3 DNA: TGTGCCAGCAAGGACAGGGCCTCTAATGAAAAACTGTTTTTT; CDR3 protein: CASKDRASNEKLFF; D gene: TRBD1; V gene: TRBV2; J gene: TRBJ1-4; clone size: .
CDR3 DNA: TGTGCCAGCAGCTTAGTGGGGGACAGGGTCGATGAGCAGTTCTTC; CDR3 protein: CASSLVGDRVDEQFF; D gene: TRBD1; V gene: TRBV7-2; J gene: TRBJ2-1; clone size: .
CDR3 DNA: TGTGCCAGCAGTAGGGAGTCCTCTTCTAATCAGCCCCAGCATTTT; CDR3 protein: CASSRESSSNQPQHF; D gene: .; V gene: TRBV27; J gene: TRBJ1-5; clone size: .
CDR3 DNA: TGTGCCAGCAGCTTAGGACAGGGTCCAGATACGCAGTATTTT; CDR3 protein: CASSLGQGPDTQYF; D gene: TRBD1; V gene: TRBV7-2; J gene: TRBJ2-3; clone size: once
CDR3 DNA: TGTGCCAGCACCCTCGGACTCTCGTCAGGAGAGCAGTTCTTC; CDR3 protein: CASTLGLSSGEQFF; D gene: .; V gene: TRBV6-6; J gene: TRBJ2-1; clone size: .
CDR3 DNA: TGTGCCAGCAGCTTAAGCGGTTCTAATGAGCAGTTCTTC; CDR3 protein: CASSLSGSNEQFF; D gene: .; V gene: TRBV7-9; J gene: TRBJ2-1; clone size: .